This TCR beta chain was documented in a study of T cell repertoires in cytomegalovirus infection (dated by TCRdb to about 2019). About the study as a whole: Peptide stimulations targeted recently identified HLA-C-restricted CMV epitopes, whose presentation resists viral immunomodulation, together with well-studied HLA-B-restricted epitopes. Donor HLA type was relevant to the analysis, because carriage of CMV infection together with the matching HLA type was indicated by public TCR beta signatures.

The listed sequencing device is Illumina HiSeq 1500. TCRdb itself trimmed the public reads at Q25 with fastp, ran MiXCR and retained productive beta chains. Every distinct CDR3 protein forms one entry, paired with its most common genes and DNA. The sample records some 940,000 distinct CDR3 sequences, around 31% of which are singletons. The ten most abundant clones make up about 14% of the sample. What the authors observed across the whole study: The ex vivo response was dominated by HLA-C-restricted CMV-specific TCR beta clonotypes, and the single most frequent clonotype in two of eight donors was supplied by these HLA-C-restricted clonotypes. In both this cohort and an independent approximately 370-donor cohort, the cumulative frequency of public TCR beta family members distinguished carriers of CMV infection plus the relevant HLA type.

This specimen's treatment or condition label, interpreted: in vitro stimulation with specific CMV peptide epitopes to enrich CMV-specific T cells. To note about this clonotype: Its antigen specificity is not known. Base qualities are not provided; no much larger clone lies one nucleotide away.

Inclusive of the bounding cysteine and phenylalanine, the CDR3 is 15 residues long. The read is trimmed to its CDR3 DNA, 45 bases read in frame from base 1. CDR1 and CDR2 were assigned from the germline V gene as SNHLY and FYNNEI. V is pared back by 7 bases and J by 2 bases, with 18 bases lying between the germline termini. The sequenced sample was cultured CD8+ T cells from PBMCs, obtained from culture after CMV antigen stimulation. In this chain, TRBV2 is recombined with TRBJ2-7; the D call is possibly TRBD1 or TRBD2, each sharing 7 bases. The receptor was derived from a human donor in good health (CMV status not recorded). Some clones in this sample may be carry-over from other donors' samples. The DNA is TGTGCCAGCATTCACAGACAGGGAGGGACCTACGAGCAGTACTTC. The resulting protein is CASIHRQGGTYEQYF.